What follows are 14 T cell receptor beta chains derived from one specimen sequenced in a study of siplizumab effects on memory and regulatory T cells. The assay was immunoSEQ multiplex PCR, and TCRdb's table has in-frame clones only and misses some. This table has 70,000 to 100,000 clones, approximately 96% appearing once. Sequencing input: naive CD4+ T cells sorted from blood. These receptors all come from a human donor in good health.

This chain connects TRBV9 to TRBJ2-5; 7 bases are a match to TRBD2. The CDR3 is 13 residues long. Germline trimming cut 0 bases from V and 4 bases from J; bases unmatched to any gene: 0. From germline, CDR1 is SGDLS and CDR2 YYNGEE. The DNA of the CDR3 is TGTGCCAGCAGCGTAGCTAGCGGAGAGACCCAGTACTTC. Its translation: CASSVASGETQYF. Drawing the rest from reference TRBV9 and TRBJ2-5, the complete variable domain is DSGVTQTPKHLITATGQRVTLRCSPRSGDLSVYWYQQSLDQGLQFLIQYYNGEERAKGNILERFSAQQFPDLHSELNLSSLELGDSALYFCASSVASGETQYFGPGTRLLVL.

The chain recombines TRBV28 with TRBJ1-1, with 7 bases identical to TRBD1. The junction had 8 bases not matched to a gene; V was cut back by 6 bases and J by 7 bases. Per the germline V gene, CDR1 is MDHEN and CDR2 is SYDVKM. The CDR3 contains 13 residues. The CDR3 DNA is TGTGCCAGCAGAGAACAGGGGCCGCTTGAAGCTTTCTTT. It is translated as CASREQGPLEAFF.

This rearrangement joins TRBV4-1 to TRBJ2-3; D ambiguous. Trimming cost V 0 bases and J 0 bases, with 10 bases left between them. The CDR3 is 16 amino acids. CDR1 and CDR2 from the germline V gene are MGHRA and YSYEKL. The CDR3 region has the DNA TGCGCCAGCAGCCAAGATGATGGATCTAGCACAGATACGCAGTATTTT. Its translation: CASSQDDGSSTDTQYF.

The CDR3 sequence: CASSATGFQGGYTF. For the CDR3, the DNA is TGTGCCAGCAGCGCGACCGGGTTCCAAGGCGGCTACACCTTC. The chain combines TRBV7-9 with TRBJ1-2; D is undetermined. With 5 bases removed from V and 8 bases from J, the gap between germline ends came to 18 bases. CDR3 size: 14 residues. CDR1 SEHNR and CDR2 FQNEAQ come from the germline V gene (reference sequence). The full variable domain, in which reference TRBV7-9 and TRBJ1-2 provide the parts outside the CDR3, is DTGVSQNPRHKITKRGQNVTFRCDPISEHNRLYWYRQTLGQGPEFLTYFQNEAQLEKSRLLSDRFSAERPKGSFSTLEIQRTEQGDSAMYLCASSATGFQGGYTFGSGTRLTVV.

The gene calls are TRBV19 and TRBJ2-3; 8 bases agree with TRBD1. Losses at the gene ends were 5 bases for V and 5 bases for J; bases not matched to a gene: 12. The V gene's germline CDR1 is LNHDA and CDR2 SQIVND (reference sequence). The CDR3 totals 16 residues. CDR3 sequence reads: CASSDRTGGVVDTQYF. CDR3 DNA sequence: TGTGCCAGTAGTGATCGTACAGGGGGAGTGGTAGATACGCAGTATTTT.

The V gene is TRBV6-6, the J gene TRBJ2-1; TRBD2 matches at 10 bases. The length of the CDR3 is 15 residues. Looked up from germline, CDR1 is MNHNY and CDR2 is SVGAGI (reference sequence). The J segment lost 2 bases and the V segment lost 6 bases, leaving 4 bases of the junction unmatched. As DNA, the CDR3 is TGTGCCAGCAGCTCTAGCGGGGGCACCTACAATGAGCAGTTCTTC. It is translated as CASSSSGGTYNEQFF.

The rearrangement links TRBV7-2 to TRBJ2-7; the D gene is possibly TRBD1 (5 bases). Per the germline V gene, CDR1 is SGHTA and CDR2 is FQGNSA. Trimming stripped 5 bases from V and 10 bases from J, with 18 bases between. This CDR3 spans 13 amino acids. The CDR3 sequence: CASSPRPDSLQYF. DNA of the CDR3: TGTGCCAGCAGCCCCAGACCCGACAGTTTACAGTACTTC.

In this sample, this clone turned up a few times. V is TRBV2 and J is TRBJ1-1; a possible D gene is TRBD1 (6 bases). Germline V gene lookup returns CDR1 SNHLY and CDR2 FYNNEI. This CDR3 comprises 12 residues. V shed 5 bases and J shed 8 bases, with 12 bases lying between them. The CDR3 nucleotides are TGTGCCAGCAGTCTAGACAGGACAGAAGCTTTCTTT. Amino acid sequence: CASSLDRTEAFF.

V and J are TRBV9 and TRBJ2-5, with D possibly called TRBD1 or TRBD2 (6 bases each). The CDR3 contains 13 residues. V gave up 4 bases and J gave up 5 bases, with 12 bases separating them. Germline V gene sequence: CDR1 SGDLS, CDR2 YYNGEE. In DNA, the CDR3 is TGTGCCAGCAGCCCCGGGGGCTCGGAGACCCAGTACTTC. Encoded protein: CASSPGGSETQYF. Using reference TRBV9 and TRBJ2-5 for the parts outside the CDR3, the full variable domain is DSGVTQTPKHLITATGQRVTLRCSPRSGDLSVYWYQQSLDQGLQFLIQYYNGEERAKGNILERFSAQQFPDLHSELNLSSLELGDSALYFCASSPGGSETQYFGPGTRLLVL.

The rearrangement links TRBV21-1 to TRBJ1-2. TRBV21-1 is assigned pseudogene status. The CDR3 totals 19 residues. CDR3 coding DNA: TGTGCCAGCAGCCCTCACCCCGGGACGCCAAGTTTAAGGAACTATGGCTACACCTTC. The encoded protein is CASSPHPGTPSLRNYGYTF.

The V call is TRBV2, the J call TRBJ1-3, with a tentative D call TRBD1 (6 bases). Germline V gene sequence: CDR1 SNHLY, CDR2 FYNNEI. This CDR3 is 15 amino acids long. V was shortened by 3 bases and J by 4 bases, with 13 bases between the two germline ends. The CDR3, as DNA: TGTGCCAGCAGTGAGTTAGGGGGTCCGGGAAACACCATATATTTT. Translation gives CASSELGGPGNTIYF.

This clone was found once. This sequence joins TRBV6-5 and TRBJ2-7, with D possibly TRBD1 on 6 matching bases. V lost 8 bases to trimming and J lost 4 bases, with 18 bases between them. Germline CDR1 and CDR2: MNHEY and SVGAGI. There are 14 residues in the CDR3. The chain's CDR3 is CASGAGDITYEQYF. CDR3 coding DNA: TGTGCCAGCGGGGCTGGGGACATCACTTACGAGCAGTACTTC.

The gene calls are TRBV28 and TRBJ1-4; D unresolved. CDR3 size: 13 residues. Trimming took off 7 bases at V and 3 bases at J, with 9 bases between the two ends. CDR1 and CDR2 (germline): MDHEN, SYDVKM. CDR3 sequence: CASTTTSNEKLFF. The DNA for the CDR3 is TGTGCCAGCACTACCACCTCTAATGAAAAACTGTTTTTT.

This clone was observed a single time. Here the CDR3 reads CASSGPGQGAPMVAYNEQFF. The CDR3 DNA follows: TGTGCCAGCAGTGGTCCGGGACAGGGGGCGCCTATGGTAGCCTACAATGAGCAGTTCTTC. V and J are TRBV6-1 and TRBJ2-1, with TRBD1 identical over 12 bases. V lost 4 bases, J lost 2 bases, and 15 bases stayed unmatched. The length of the CDR3 is 20 residues. The germline gives CDR1 MNHNS, CDR2 SASEGT.